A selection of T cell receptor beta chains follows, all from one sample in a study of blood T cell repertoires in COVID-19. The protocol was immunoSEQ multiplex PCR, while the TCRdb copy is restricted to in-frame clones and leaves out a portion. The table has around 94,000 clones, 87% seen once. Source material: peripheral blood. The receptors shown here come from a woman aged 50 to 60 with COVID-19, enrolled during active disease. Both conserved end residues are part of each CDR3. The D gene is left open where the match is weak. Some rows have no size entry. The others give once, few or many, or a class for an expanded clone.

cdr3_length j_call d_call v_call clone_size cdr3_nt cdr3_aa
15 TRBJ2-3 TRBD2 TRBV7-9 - TGTGCCAGCAGCCGAGGAAGCGGGGAGCCAGATACGCAGTATTTT CASSRGSGEPDTQYF
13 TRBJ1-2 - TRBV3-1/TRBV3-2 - TGTGCCAGCAGCCAACGGACAAGGGCTGGCTACACCTTC CASSQRTRAGYTF
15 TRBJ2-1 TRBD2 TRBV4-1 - TGCGCCAGCAGCCAACTAATAGCGGGGGTCCATGAGCAGTTCTTC CASSQLIAGVHEQFF
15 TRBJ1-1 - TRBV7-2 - TGTGCCAGCAGCTTAGCAGGACAGCTGAACACTGAAGCTTTCTTT CASSLAGQLNTEAFF
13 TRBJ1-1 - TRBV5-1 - TGCGCCAGCAGCTTGGCAGGGAACACTGAAGCTTTCTTT CASSLAGNTEAFF
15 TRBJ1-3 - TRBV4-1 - TGCGCCAGCAGCCAAGTTGGGAGCTCTGGAAACACCATATATTTT CASSQVGSSGNTIYF
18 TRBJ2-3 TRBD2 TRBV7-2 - TGTGCCAGCAGTTCGAGACGGACTAGCGGGGGCAGCACAGATACGCAGTATTTT CASSSRRTSGGSTDTQYF
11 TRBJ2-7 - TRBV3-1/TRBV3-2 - TGTGCCAGCAGCCCTTCCTACGAGCAGTACTTC CASSPSYEQYF
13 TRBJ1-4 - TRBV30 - TGTGCCTGGAGTGTGCAGGGAAATGAAAAACTGTTTTTT CAWSVQGNEKLFF
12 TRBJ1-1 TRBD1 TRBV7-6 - TGTGCCAGCTCCAGACCACAGGGGAGGGCTTTCTTT CASSRPQGRAFF
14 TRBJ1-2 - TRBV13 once TGTGCCAGCAGCCCCCCCATTTCTAACTATGGCTACACCTTC CASSPPISNYGYTF
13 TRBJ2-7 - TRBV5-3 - TGTGCCAGAAGCTTCCGACTAACTTACGAGCAGTACTTC CARSFRLTYEQYF
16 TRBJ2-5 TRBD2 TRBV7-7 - TGTGCCAGCAGCTTAAGCTTACTAGCGGGGCAAGAGACCCAGTACTTC CASSLSLLAGQETQYF
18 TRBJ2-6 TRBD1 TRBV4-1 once TGCGCCAGCAGCCGCCAGATGGGACAGGGGGCTGGGGCCAACGTCCTGACTTTC CASSRQMGQGAGANVLTF
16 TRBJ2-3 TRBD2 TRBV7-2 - TGTGCCAGCAGCTTAGGGACTAGCGGGGGGTTAAATACGCAGTATTTT CASSLGTSGGLNTQYF
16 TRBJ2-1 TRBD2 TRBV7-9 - TGTGCCAGCAGCTTATCAGGCGGGGGCTCCTACAATGAGCAGTTCTTC CASSLSGGGSYNEQFF
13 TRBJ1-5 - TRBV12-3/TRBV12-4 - TGTGCCAGCAGCTCGGGGGTGAATCAGCCCCAGCATTTT CASSSGVNQPQHF
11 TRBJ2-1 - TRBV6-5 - TGTGCCAGCGGCGGGGTCGATGAGCAGTTCTTC CASGGVDEQFF
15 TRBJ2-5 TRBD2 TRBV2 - TGTGCCAGCAGGAGGGGACTAGCGGGCCAAGAGACCCAGTACTTC CASRRGLAGQETQYF
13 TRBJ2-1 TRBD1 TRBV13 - TGTGCCAGCAGCATGGACAGGGCCCATGAGCAGTTCTTC CASSMDRAHEQFF
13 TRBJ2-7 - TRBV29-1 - TGCAGCGTTGGGGGCCCCGGGTTCTACGAGCAGTACTTC CSVGGPGFYEQYF
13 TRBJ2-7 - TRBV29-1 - TGCAGCGTGGGCCGGCTAACCGAGGGCGAGCAGTACTTC CSVGRLTEGEQYF
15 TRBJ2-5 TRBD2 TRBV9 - TGTGCCAGCAGTGCTAGCGGGGACCCTTCAGAGACCCAGTACTTC CASSASGDPSETQYF
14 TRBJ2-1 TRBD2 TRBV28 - TGTGCCAGCAAACTAGCGGGGGCAGACAATGAGCAGTTCTTC CASKLAGADNEQFF
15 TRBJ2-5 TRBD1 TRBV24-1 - TGTGCCACCAGTGATGCCGGGACAGGGTACGAGACCCAGTACTTC CATSDAGTGYETQYF
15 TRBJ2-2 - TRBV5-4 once TGTGCCAGCAGCGAGGACAGTATAAACACCGGGGAGCTGTTTTTT CASSEDSINTGELFF
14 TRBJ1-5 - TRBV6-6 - TGTGCCAGCAGTTACTCGGAGGGCAATCAGCCCCAGCATTTT CASSYSEGNQPQHF
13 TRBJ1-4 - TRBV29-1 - TGCAGCGTTCTAGCGATGTACGGCGAAAAACTGTTTTTT CSVLAMYGEKLFF
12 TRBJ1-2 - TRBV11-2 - TGTGCCAGCAGCCCAGAGGGGGTGGGCTACACCTTC CASSPEGVGYTF
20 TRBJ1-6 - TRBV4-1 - TGCGCCAGCAGCCCCGAGGGGGTTTTGCCATCGAGCTCCTATAATTCACCCCTCCACTTT CASSPEGVLPSSSYNSPLHF
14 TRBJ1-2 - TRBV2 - TGTGCCAGCAGTGAAGACAGTGGATTTCGGAGCTACACCTTC CASSEDSGFRSYTF
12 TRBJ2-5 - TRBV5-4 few TGTGCCAGCAGCAGCTTGCTAGAGACCCAGTACTTC CASSSLLETQYF
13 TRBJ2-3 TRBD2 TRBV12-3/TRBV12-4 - TGTGCCTCCAAGCGGGGGGCCACGAATACGCAGTATTTT CASKRGATNTQYF
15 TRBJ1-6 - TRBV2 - TGTGCCAGCGAAACGATAACTGGTGCCGGGTCACCCCTCCACTTT CASETITGAGSPLHF
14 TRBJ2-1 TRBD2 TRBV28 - TGTGCCAGCAAGCCGGGGGGGCTTCGAAATGAGCAGTTCTTC CASKPGGLRNEQFF
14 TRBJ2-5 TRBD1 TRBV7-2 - TGTGCCAGCAGCAAGGGACAGCTCCAAGAGACCCAGTACTTC CASSKGQLQETQYF
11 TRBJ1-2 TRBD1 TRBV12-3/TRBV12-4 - TGTGCCAGCAGTCGGACAGGCGTCTACACCTTC CASSRTGVYTF
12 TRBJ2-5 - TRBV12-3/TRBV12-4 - TGTGCCAGCAGTTTCGGGGTGGAGACCCAGTACTTC CASSFGVETQYF
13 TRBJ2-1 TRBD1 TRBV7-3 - TGTGCCAGCAGCTCCCCGGACAGGAATGAGCAGTTCTTC CASSSPDRNEQFF
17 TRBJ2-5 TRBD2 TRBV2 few TGTGCCAGCAGTGAAGCAAGAGGACTAGCCTCGGAAGAGACCCAGTACTTC CASSEARGLASEETQYF
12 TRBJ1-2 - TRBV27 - TGTGCCAGCAGCCAACAGGGCTATGGCTACACCTTC CASSQQGYGYTF
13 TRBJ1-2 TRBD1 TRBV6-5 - TGTGCCAGCAGTTACGGGACAGACTATGGCTACACCTTC CASSYGTDYGYTF
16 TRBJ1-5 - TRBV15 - TGTGCCACCAGCAGAGCGGGAGGTGGTGTCAATCAGCCCCAGCATTTT CATSRAGGGVNQPQHF
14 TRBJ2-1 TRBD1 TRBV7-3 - TGTGCCAGCAGCATGGGACAGGGGGCAGGTGAGCAGTTCTTC CASSMGQGAGEQFF
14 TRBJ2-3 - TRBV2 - TGTGCCAGCAGTGACTTGGAGGGGCCAGATACGCAGTATTTT CASSDLEGPDTQYF
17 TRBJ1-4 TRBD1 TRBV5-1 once TGCGCCAGCAGTGACAGCGGGGTGACAGGGGGCAGTGAAAAACTGTTTTTT CASSDSGVTGGSEKLFF
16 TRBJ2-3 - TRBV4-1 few TGCGCCAGCAGCCAAGTTAATCTAGTGAGCACAGATACGCAGTATTTT CASSQVNLVSTDTQYF
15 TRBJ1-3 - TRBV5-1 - TGCGCCAGCAGCTTGGGCGGGAACTCTGGAAACACCATATATTTT CASSLGGNSGNTIYF
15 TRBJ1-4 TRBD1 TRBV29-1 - TGCAGCGTTGAAGATGGGACAGCAACTAATGAAAAACTGTTTTTT CSVEDGTATNEKLFF
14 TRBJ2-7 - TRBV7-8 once TGTGCCAGCAGCTTAGCGCCAGGCCGGTACGAGCAGTACTTC CASSLAPGRYEQYF
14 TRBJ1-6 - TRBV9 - TGTGCCAGCAGCGTAGCGGGTGTCAATTCACCCCTCCACTTT CASSVAGVNSPLHF
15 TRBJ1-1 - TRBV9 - TGTGCCAGCAGCGTAGAGACAGTCATGAACACTGAAGCTTTCTTT CASSVETVMNTEAFF
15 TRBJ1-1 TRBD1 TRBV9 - TGTGCCAGCAGCCCTAGACAGGGGACGAACACTGAAGCTTTCTTT CASSPRQGTNTEAFF
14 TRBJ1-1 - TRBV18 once TGTGCCAGCTCATCCCAGGGGAGGGACACTGAAGCTTTCTTT CASSSQGRDTEAFF
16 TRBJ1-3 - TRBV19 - TGTGCCACCTCGAGTCAGGGGATTTATTCTGGAAACACCATATATTTT CATSSQGIYSGNTIYF
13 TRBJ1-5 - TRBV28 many TGTGCCAGCTCCCTTGGGGGCCGGCAGCCCCAGCATTTT CASSLGGRQPQHF
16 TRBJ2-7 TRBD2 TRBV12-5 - TGTGCTAGTGGTTTGACAGCGGGGGGGGTTTTGCGAGAGCAGTACTTC CASGLTAGGVLREQYF
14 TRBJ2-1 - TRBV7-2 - TGTGCCAGCAGCTGGGGACAAATGATAGGAGAGCAGTTCTTC CASSWGQMIGEQFF
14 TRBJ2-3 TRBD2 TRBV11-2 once TGTGCCAGCACCTCTGGGAGGGGCAAAGATACGCAGTATTTT CASTSGRGKDTQYF